By sample fraction, the clone carrying this TCR beta chain is medium-sized (0.01 to 0.1%). This sample was taken from a study of tumor-infiltrating lymphocytes in localized non-small cell lung cancer. TCRdb's table, derived via immunoSEQ multiplex PCR, lists solely in-frame clones and lacks some. The sample lists around 7,100 clones; less than 70% were seen once. V was trimmed by 5 bases and J by 6 bases, leaving 11 bases between them. Germline V gene data show CDR1 as SGHNT and CDR2 as YYREEE (reference sequence). This CDR3 region has 12 residues. This clonotype originated in a human donor with non-small cell lung cancer. The rearrangement uses TRBV5-4 and TRBJ1-1; D unresolved. The sample taken for sequencing was uninvolved lung tissue not adjacent to the tumor. For the CDR3, the DNA is TGTGCCAGCAGTGGCCCGAGGGCTGAAGCTTTCTTT. It yields the protein CASSGPRAEAFF.